The 8 T cell receptor beta chains reported below all come from one sample, sequenced in a study of regulatory T cells in long-lasting Graves disease. Combining iRepertoire HTBI primers with Arm-PCR of CDR3 regions, the authors built TCR beta libraries. TCRdb processed the multiplex PCR reads anew with MiXCR; each CDR3 protein has one entry. The sample holds fewer than 550,000 distinct CDR3 sequences, about a sixth seen once. Time point meaning: newly diagnosed GD, antithyroid drugs for less than 3 months. PBMC RNA was the source of the TCR library. These data were also reused for a study on T cells in Graves' hyperthyroidism and ophthalmopathy.

Here the sequenced sample was peripheral blood mononuclear cells (PBMCs), taken at new diagnosis, from a patient treated with antithyroid drugs. The receptors originated from a woman under 30 with Graves disease.

This clonotype was detected ten times or more. V usage is TRBV7-8 and J usage is TRBJ2-5, with D uncertain. CDR3 length: 13 amino acids. The germline V and J ends were trimmed by 5 bases and 4 bases, with 11 bases remaining between them. The germline V gene has CDR1 SGHVS and CDR2 FQNEAQ. DNA of the CDR3: TGTGCCAGCAGCCTCATTGTGTCAGAGACCCAGTACTTC. Its protein product is CASSLIVSETQYF.

This clonotype was counted a few times. This CDR3 is CASSSQGEQNYGYTF. CDR3 nucleotide sequence: TGTGCCAGCAGCTCCCAGGGGGAGCAGAACTATGGCTACACCTTC. The V gene is TRBV13, the J gene TRBJ1-2, with 7 bases matching TRBD1. CDR3 size: 15 residues. V lost 4 bases to trimming and J lost 2 bases; unmatched junction nucleotides: 7. Per the germline V gene, CDR1 is PRHDT and CDR2 is FYEKMQ (reference sequence). The complete variable domain, with remaining parts taken from reference TRBV13 and TRBJ1-2, reads AAGVIQSPRHLIKEKRETATLKCYPIPRHDTVYWYQQGPGQDPQFLISFYEKMQSDKGSIPDRFSAQQFSDYHSELNMSSLELGDSALYFCASSSQGEQNYGYTFGSGTRLTVV.

In its sample, this clonotype was seen a few times. The J gene is TRBJ2-7, the V gene TRBV20-1; 9 bases agree with TRBD1. Germline CDR1 and CDR2: DFQATT and SNEGSKA (reference sequence). This CDR3 comprises 15 residues. Germline trimming cut 3 bases from V and 2 bases from J; bases unmatched to any gene: 8. CDR3 loop: CSARLTGGTTYEQYF. The CDR3 DNA reads TGCAGTGCTAGGCTAACAGGGGGCACGACCTACGAGCAGTACTTC.

The chain combines TRBV3-1 with TRBJ1-2; tentative D call: TRBD1 (5 bases). This CDR3 region has 14 residues. V lost 0 bases and J lost 5, with 10 bases in between. The germline gives CDR1 LGHDT, CDR2 YNNKEL (reference sequence). The DNA for the CDR3 is TGTGCCAGCAGCCAAGATAGGGGTCGGTATGGCTACACCTTC. It codes for CASSQDRGRYGYTF.

Only a few counts were recorded for this clonotype. A junction boundary mismatches the germline segment, possibly from a read error. V is TRBV30 and J is TRBJ1-1; no definite D call. The CDR3 is 12 residues long. Germline V gene sequence: CDR1 GTSNPN, CDR2 SVGIG (reference sequence). The CDR3 sequence: CVWSALGTEAFF. The DNA for the CDR3 is TGTGTCTGGAGTGCCCTTGGGACTGAAGCTTTCTTT. Looking up the rest from reference TRBV30 and TRBJ1-1 gives the full variable domain: SQTIHQWPATLVQPVGSPLSLECTVEGTSNPNLYWYRQAAGRGLQLLFYSVGIGQISSEVPQNLSASRPQDRQFILSSKKLLLSDSGFYLCVWSALGTEAFFGQGTRLTVV.

In this sample, this clonotype turned up many times. This sequence joins TRBV6-1 and TRBJ1-1; the D gene is possibly TRBD1 (6 bases). The CDR3 contains 14 residues. The V end was cut by 6 bases, the J end by 4 bases, with 15 bases between. Germline V gene sequence: CDR1 MNHNS, CDR2 SASEGT. CDR3 DNA: TGTGCCAGCAGGAAGACGGACAGAGCCACTGAAGCTTTCTTT. Its protein product is CASRKTDRATEAFF.

In its sample, this clonotype was seen a few times. The V and J genes are TRBV2 and TRBJ2-5, with 8 bases identical to TRBD1. Germline assignment: CDR1 SNHLY and CDR2 FYNNEI. The CDR3 length is 14 residues. V lost 7 bases to trimming and J lost 3 bases; unmatched junction nucleotides: 7. CDR3 loop: CASTPDRAKETQYF. The CDR3 DNA is TGTGCCAGCACCCCGGACAGGGCCAAAGAGACCCAGTACTTC.

This chain links TRBV14 with TRBJ1-2, with unresolved D. V lost 4 bases and J 5 bases, leaving 17 bases between the germline ends. The CDR3 runs 15 residues. CDR1 and CDR2 from the germline V gene are SGHDN and FVKESK. CDR3 nucleotide sequence: TGTGCCAGCAGCCCTCATAGCGGAGGAATTTATGGCTACACCTTC. It translates to CASSPHSGGIYGYTF.